This TCR beta chain originates from a study of a mutant IDH1 vaccine in newly diagnosed glioma (dated by TCRdb to the early 2020s). Looking at the study overall: Vaccination began 4-6 weeks after radiotherapy alone, or alongside temozolomide cycles in the chemotherapy-containing groups. The approximately 33 treated patients were 62.5% male and roughly 40% female, with a mean age of approximately 40 years. Prior to enrollment, patients had been given standard therapy consisting of radiotherapy alone, temozolomide alone, or radiochemotherapy with temozolomide, with the combination given to most patients. Visit V12 was the week-35 safety follow-up and visit V13 was the week-47 end of study. Six visits were used for peripheral blood collection: V03 (baseline), V05, V07, V10, V12 and V13. For exploratory analyses, longitudinal TCRB deep sequencing was carried out in 25 treated patients wherever samples were available.

In the paper's terms, the time point label means: week 47, end of study. Each vaccine dose, consisting of 300 ug of a 20-mer mutant IDH1 peptide in Montanide, was administered subcutaneously with topical imiquimod. Patients were given eight vaccinations, in weeks 1, 3, 5, 7, 11, 15, 19 and 23, which matched visits V03 through V10. Newly diagnosed WHO grade 3 or 4 IDH1-mutant astrocytomas showing loss of nuclear ATRX were present in the donors. The samples were drawn from NOA16, a multicentre, single-arm, open-label phase I trial in Germany that tested a mutant IDH1 peptide vaccine in humans for the first time. The DNeasy Blood and Tissue Kit was used to extract genomic DNA from EDTA blood for TCRB sequencing. About this clone: Its recognized antigen is unknown. No qualities accompany the bases; no much larger clone lies one base away.

The investigation overall reported the following: Vaccine-induced immune responses across multiple MHC alleles were detected in over 85% of patients. Changes in the top peripheral T cell clonotypes picked up by TCRB sequencing did not appear to be linked to pseudoprogression. The authors noted that analyses of patient blood samples could not be reproduced because of sample limitations. PBMC samples for TCRB deep sequencing were selected based on availability.

Library creation used the immunoSEQ multiplex PCR assay. Rearranged TCR beta chain sequences were amplified using the hsTCRB Kit according to the manufacturer's protocol. TCRB libraries were sequenced on an Illumina MiSeq. In the original analysis: The proprietary platform of the kit vendor was used for demultiplexing, trimming and gene mapping. Sourced from immuneACCESS, this table was stored by TCRdb with only in-frame sequences that have V and J called. A share of the clones is absent; for the studies checked, an unresolved V gene accounts for under half, and the remainder has no known explanation. D and trimming were read from the DNA, whereas the V and J calls and clone size are those reported in that table. Counted in this sample were tens of thousands of clones; around four fifths of them appeared once. 4% to 5.5% of the sample is held by the ten biggest clonotypes. CDR1 and CDR2 are read off the germline V gene as MNHEY and SVGAGI. Between the V and J ends, shortened by 5 bases and 1 base respectively, the junction contains 8 bases. CDR3 length: 13 amino acids, cysteine to phenylalanine. Here the CDR3 DNA is all that survives: 39 bases in frame from base 1.

This sequence uses TRBV6-5 and TRBJ1-1; the D gene is perhaps TRBD1, from 5 matching bases. The sequences come from PBMCs, collected from a glioma patient whose treatment included an IDH1 peptide vaccine. The clonotype originates from a man in his forties or fifties with glioma. The CDR3 protein is CASSTTGNTEAFF. The DNA sequence follows: TGTGCCAGCAGTACTACAGGGAACACTGAAGCTTTCTTT.